The clone carrying this T cell receptor beta chain has a count of ten or more. Its antigen is undetermined. This entry is derived from a study of CD8 T cells in ankylosing spondylitis. Study outcomes and limitations: About 8 highly homologous variants made up a TCR beta motif that seemed to typify ankylosing spondylitis blood.

TCRdb independently ran MiXCR on the 5' RACE reads; one entry per CDR3 protein. This repertoire shows roughly 120,000 distinct CDR3 sequences, around 7% found once; its top ten account for about 12%. CDR3 length equals 17 residues. CDR1 is SGDLS and CDR2 is YYNGEE in the germline V gene. V trimming: 1 base; J trimming: 2 bases; junction bases outside the gene matches: 10. The origin of this receptor is a male donor with ankylosing spondylitis or in good health (not recorded which). The genes are TRBV9 and TRBJ2-3; 7 positions match TRBD2. Sequencing was carried out using blood, either unsorted or a sorted T cell fraction (not recorded which). CDR3 sequence (DNA): TGTGCCAGCAGCGTAACTATGGCTAGCGGATACACAGATACGCAGTATTTT. It yields the protein CASSVTMASGYTDTQYF.